This T cell receptor (beta chain) derives from a study of blood T cell repertoires in COVID-19. The assay was immunoSEQ multiplex PCR, and TCRdb's table has in-frame clones only and misses some. The repertoire holds approximately 150,000 clones, with about 88% as singletons. Trimming at V came to 6 bases and at J to 6 bases, leaving 4 bases not matched to a gene. Per germline, CDR1 KGHSH and CDR2 LQKENI. The CDR3 length is 15 residues. The J gene is TRBJ2-1, the V gene TRBV18, with 14 nucleotides matching TRBD2. The source material was peripheral blood. The TCR comes from a man aged 35 to 55 with acute or convalescent COVID-19. The DNA for the CDR3 is TGTGCCAGCTCGCGAGGACTAGCGGGGGGCAATGAGCAGTTCTTC. It encodes CASSRGLAGGNEQFF. Using reference TRBV18 and TRBJ2-1 for the parts outside the CDR3, the full variable domain is NAGVMQNPRHLVRRRGQEARLRCSPMKGHSHVYWYRQLPEEGLKFMVYLQKENIIDESGMPKERFSAEFPKEGPSILRIQQVVRGDSAAYFCASSRGLAGGNEQFFGPGTRLTVL.